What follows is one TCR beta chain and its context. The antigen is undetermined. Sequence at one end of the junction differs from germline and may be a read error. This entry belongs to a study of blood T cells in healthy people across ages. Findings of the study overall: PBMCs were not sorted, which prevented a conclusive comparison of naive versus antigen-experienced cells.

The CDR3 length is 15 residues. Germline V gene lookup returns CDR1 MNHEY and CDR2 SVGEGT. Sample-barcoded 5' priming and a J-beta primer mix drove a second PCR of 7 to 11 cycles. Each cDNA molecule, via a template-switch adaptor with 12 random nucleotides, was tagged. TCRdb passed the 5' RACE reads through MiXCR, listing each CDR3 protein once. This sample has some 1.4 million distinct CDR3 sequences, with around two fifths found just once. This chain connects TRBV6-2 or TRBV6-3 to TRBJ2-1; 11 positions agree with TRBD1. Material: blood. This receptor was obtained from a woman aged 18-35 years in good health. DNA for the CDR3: TGTGCCAGCAGTTGGGGACAGGGGGAATACAATGAGCGGTTCTTC. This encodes CASSWGQGEYNERFF.